This entry concerns a single T cell receptor beta chain. These data are taken from a study of cytotoxic CD8 clonotypes in ibrutinib-treated CLL. On the study more broadly: Partial response was seen in about 25 patients and complete response in 2; after median about 68 months, about 14 stayed remitted, about twelve progressed. Following treatment for a median approximately 12 months, range 6 to 36, response samples were then taken. There were, on average, over 250,000 productive templates and some 90,000 productive rearrangements per sample.

PBMCs were cryopreserved, and roughly 2 micrograms of genomic DNA from them went into TCR beta libraries. Germline V gene lookup returns CDR1 PRHDT and CDR2 FYEKMQ (reference sequence). The ends lost 2 bases at V and 3 bases at J; junction bases unmatched: 6. The CDR3 is made up of 16 amino acids. TCRdb's copy holds only in-frame clones and misses some; the assay was immunoSEQ multiplex PCR. Here the sample spans 20,000 to 30,000 clones, 65% to 70% being singletons. This specimen consisted of PBMCs, obtained at disease progression, from a patient treated with ibrutinib. V gene TRBV13 combines with J gene TRBJ2-5, with 10 bases matching TRBD2. This clonotype originated in a human donor with chronic lymphocytic leukemia. CDR3 region: CASSLPTAGGKETQYF. The CDR3 DNA reads as TGTGCCAGCAGCTTACCCACAGCGGGGGGGAAAGAGACCCAGTACTTC.